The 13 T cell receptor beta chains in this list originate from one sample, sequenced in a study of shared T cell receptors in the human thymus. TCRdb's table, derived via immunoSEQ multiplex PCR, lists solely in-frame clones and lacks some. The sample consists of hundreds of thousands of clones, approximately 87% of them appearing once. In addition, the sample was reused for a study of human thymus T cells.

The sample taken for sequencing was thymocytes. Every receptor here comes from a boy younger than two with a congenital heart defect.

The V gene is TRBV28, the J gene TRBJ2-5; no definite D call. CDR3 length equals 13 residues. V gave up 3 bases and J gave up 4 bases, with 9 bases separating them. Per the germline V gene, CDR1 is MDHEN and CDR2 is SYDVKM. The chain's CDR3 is CASSFRVSETQYF. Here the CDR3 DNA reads TGTGCCAGCAGTTTCCGAGTCTCAGAGACCCAGTACTTC.

This chain's CDR3 is CASSFWGGGEQYF. The CDR3 nucleotides are TGTGCCAGCAGTTTTTGGGGGGGTGGCGAGCAGTACTTC. The chain has TRBV27 and TRBJ2-7; TRBD2 matches at 7 bases. The J segment lost 6 bases and the V segment lost 3 bases, leaving 5 bases of the junction unmatched. The CDR3 sequence is 13 residues long. Germline CDR1 and CDR2: MNHEY and SMNVEV (reference sequence).

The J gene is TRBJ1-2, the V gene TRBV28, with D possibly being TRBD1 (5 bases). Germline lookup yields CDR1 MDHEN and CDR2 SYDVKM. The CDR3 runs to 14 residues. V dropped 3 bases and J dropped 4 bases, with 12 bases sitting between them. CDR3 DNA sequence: TGTGCCAGCAGTTTCCGCGGGACCGTCTATGGCTACACCTTC. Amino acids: CASSFRGTVYGYTF.

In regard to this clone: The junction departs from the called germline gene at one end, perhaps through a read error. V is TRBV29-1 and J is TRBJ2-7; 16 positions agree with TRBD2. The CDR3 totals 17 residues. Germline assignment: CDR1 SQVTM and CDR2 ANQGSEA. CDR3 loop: CRVGGTSGRERWDEQYF. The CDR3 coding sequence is TGCAGGGTTGGTGGGACTAGCGGGAGGGAAAGATGGGACGAGCAGTACTTC.

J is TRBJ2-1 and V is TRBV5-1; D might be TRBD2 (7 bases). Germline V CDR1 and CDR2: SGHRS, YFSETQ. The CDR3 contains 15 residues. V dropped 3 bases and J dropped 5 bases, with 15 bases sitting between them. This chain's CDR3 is CASSSEGGRHNEQFF. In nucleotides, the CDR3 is TGCGCCAGCAGCTCGGAGGGGGGGCGGCACAATGAGCAGTTCTTC.

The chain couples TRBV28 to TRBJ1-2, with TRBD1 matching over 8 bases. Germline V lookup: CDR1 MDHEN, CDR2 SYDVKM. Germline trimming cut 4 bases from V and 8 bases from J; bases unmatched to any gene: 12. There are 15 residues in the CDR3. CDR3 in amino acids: CASSSIWTGRGGYTF. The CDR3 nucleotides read TGTGCCAGCAGTTCAATTTGGACAGGGAGGGGAGGCTACACCTTC.

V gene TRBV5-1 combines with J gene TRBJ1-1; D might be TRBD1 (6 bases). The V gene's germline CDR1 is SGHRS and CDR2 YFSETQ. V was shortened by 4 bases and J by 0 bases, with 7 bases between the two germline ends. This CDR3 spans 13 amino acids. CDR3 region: CASSPGVNTEAFF. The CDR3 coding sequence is TGCGCCAGCAGCCCAGGGGTGAACACTGAAGCTTTCTTT.

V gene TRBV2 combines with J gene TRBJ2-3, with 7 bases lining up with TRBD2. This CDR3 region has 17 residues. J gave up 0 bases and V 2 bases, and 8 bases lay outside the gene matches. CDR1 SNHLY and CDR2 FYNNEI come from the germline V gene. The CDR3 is CASSELKRGGSTDTQYF. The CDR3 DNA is TGTGCCAGCAGTGAACTGAAGCGGGGAGGAAGCACAGATACGCAGTATTTT.

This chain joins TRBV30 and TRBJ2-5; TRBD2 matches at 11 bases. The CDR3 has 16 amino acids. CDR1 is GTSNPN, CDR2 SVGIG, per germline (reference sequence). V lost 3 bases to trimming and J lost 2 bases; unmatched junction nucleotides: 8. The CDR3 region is CAWRAVAGGPQETQYF. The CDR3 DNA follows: TGTGCCTGGAGGGCAGTAGCGGGGGGGCCTCAAGAGACCCAGTACTTC.

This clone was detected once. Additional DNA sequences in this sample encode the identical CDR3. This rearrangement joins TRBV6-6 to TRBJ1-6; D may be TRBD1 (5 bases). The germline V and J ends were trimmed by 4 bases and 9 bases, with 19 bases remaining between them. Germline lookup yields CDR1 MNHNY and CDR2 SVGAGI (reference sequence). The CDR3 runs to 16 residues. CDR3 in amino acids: CASSSRTLPRISPLHF. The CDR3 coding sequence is TGTGCCAGCAGTTCGCGGACACTACCCCGGATTTCACCCCTCCACTTT.

The CDR3 sequence: CASGLSQGARREKLFF. CDR3 in DNA: TGTGCTAGTGGTTTGTCTCAGGGGGCGCGGCGAGAAAAACTGTTTTTT. J is TRBJ1-4 and V is TRBV12-5; 8 bases are a match to TRBD1. The germline V gene has CDR1 LGHNT and CDR2 FRNRAP. This CDR3 is built from 16 residues. Trimming took 2 bases from V and 8 from J; bases not matched to a gene: 10.

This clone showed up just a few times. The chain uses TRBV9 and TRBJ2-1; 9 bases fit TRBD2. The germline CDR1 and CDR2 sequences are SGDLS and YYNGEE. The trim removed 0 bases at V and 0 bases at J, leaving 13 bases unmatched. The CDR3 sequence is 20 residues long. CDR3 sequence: CASSVVQEASGIHSYNEQFF. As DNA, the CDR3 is TGTGCCAGCAGCGTAGTCCAGGAGGCTAGCGGGATCCACTCCTACAATGAGCAGTTCTTC. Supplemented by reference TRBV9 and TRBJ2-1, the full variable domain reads DSGVTQTPKHLITATGQRVTLRCSPRSGDLSVYWYQQSLDQGLQFLIQYYNGEERAKGNILERFSAQQFPDLHSELNLSSLELGDSALYFCASSVVQEASGIHSYNEQFFGPGTRLTVL.

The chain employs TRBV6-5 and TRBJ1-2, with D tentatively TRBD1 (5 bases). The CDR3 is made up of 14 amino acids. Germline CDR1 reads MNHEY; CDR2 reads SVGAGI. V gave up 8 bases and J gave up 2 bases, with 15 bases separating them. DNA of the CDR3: TGTGCCAGCTCCAAAGCGGGACGCAACTATGGCTACACCTTC. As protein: CASSKAGRNYGYTF.